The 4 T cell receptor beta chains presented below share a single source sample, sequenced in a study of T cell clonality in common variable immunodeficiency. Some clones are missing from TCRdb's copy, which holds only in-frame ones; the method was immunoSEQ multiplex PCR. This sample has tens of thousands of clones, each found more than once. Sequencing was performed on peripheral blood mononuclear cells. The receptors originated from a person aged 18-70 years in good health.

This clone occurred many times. This CDR3 is CASSPGTGHNEKLFF. CDR3 bases read: TGTGCCAGCAGCCCCGGGACAGGCCATAATGAAAAG. The chain is built from TRBV13 and TRBJ2-2; 8 bases match TRBD1. Read coverage stops 3 residues before the CDR3 terminus; the germline J gene supplies the remainder. Germline CDR1 reads PRHDT; CDR2 reads FYEKMQ (reference sequence). The CDR3 is 15 amino acids.

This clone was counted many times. The covered CDR3 bases are TGCAGTGCTAGGTTAGCGGGAGTAAATGACAATGAG. Translating gives CSARLAGVNDNE. The complete CDR3 protein is CSARLAGVNDNEQFF. The rearrangement uses TRBV20-1 and TRBJ2-1; 9 nucleotides agree with TRBD2. The read falls 3 residues short of the CDR3 end, and the missing part is taken from the germline J gene. The V gene end was trimmed by 3 bases and the J gene end by 5 bases; junction bases not matched to a gene: 8. The germline gives CDR1 DFQATT, CDR2 SNEGSKA (reference sequence). The CDR3 is 15 amino acids.

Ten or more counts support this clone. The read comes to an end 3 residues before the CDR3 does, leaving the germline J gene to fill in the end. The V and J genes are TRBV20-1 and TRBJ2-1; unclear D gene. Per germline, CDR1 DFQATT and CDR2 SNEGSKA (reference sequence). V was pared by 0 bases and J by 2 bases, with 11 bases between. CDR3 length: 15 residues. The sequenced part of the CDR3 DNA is TGCAGTGCTAGAGATAATTCTTGGCCCTACAATGAG. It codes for CSARDNSWPYNE. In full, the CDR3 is CSARDNSWPYNEQFF.

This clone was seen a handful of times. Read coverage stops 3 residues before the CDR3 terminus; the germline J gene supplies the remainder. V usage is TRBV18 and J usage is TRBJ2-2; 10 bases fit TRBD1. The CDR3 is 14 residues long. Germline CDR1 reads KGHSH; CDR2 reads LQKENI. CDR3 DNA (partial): TGTGCCAGCTCACCGGGGACAGGGGATGAAAAG. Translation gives CASSPGTGDEK. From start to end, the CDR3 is CASSPGTGDEKLFF.